In this sample, the clone carrying this TCR beta chain turned up a few times. Antigen unknown. V was pared by 5 bases and J by 5 bases, with 19 bases between. This CDR3 has 15 residues. Germline CDR1 reads SGHTA; CDR2 reads FQGNSA. The sample belongs to a study of identical twins. Whole-study findings and limits: While abundant cord blood beta clonotypes carried fewer insertions, memory repertoires showed no such pattern.

TCRdb reprocessed the 5' RACE reads with MiXCR, giving one entry per CDR3 protein. This sample has 600,000 to 850,000 distinct CDR3 sequences, with 15% to 20% found just once. The sample was also linked to a second study, of T cells expressing NK-cell markers. From that report: An anti-gamma-delta TCR antibody was added in several experiments. It restricted sorting to alpha-beta TCR-expressing T cells. Several donors showed these clonotypes also leading the CD3+CD56-NKG2C+ fraction.

The V gene is TRBV7-2, the J gene TRBJ2-7, with a possible D match to TRBD2 (6 bases). The sequence derives from a young woman in good health. Sequenced: PBMCs. The CDR3: CASSRERGYGDEQYF. In DNA form, the CDR3 reads TGTGCCAGCAGCCGCGAACGGGGGTATGGAGACGAGCAGTACTTC.